The rows below give T cell receptor beta chains drawn from one sample of a study of shared clonotypes between healthy human individuals. Repertoires were generated with immunoSEQ multiplex PCR, while TCRdb's copy carries only in-frame clones and drops some. The sample shows more than 2 million clones, almost 96% of them seen only once. Sequencing was done on a sample of naive CD4+ T cells sorted from blood. The receptors shown here come from a man younger than 30 in good health. The CDR3 runs from the conserved cysteine through the conserved F or W. A D gene is named only where the DNA matches it firmly. Rows may omit the clone size; those that give it use once, few, many or a size class.

v_call	j_call	d_call	clone_size	cdr3_aa	cdr3_nt
TRBV11-2	TRBJ1-2	.	.	CASSFLGGNGYTF	TGTGCCAGCAGCTTTCTTGGGGGAAACGGCTACACCTTC
TRBV12-5	TRBJ1-2	TRBD1	.	CASGRGTVGWNTF	TGTGCTAGTGGACGTGGGACAGTTGGGTGGAACACCTTC
TRBV25-1	TRBJ2-3	.	.	CASSAEQGKGDLSTQYF	TGTGCCAGCAGTGCCGAACAGGGTAAAGGGGATTTGTCTACGCAGTATTTT
TRBV6-1	TRBJ2-7	.	.	CASTPQGYEQYF	TGTGCCAGCACACCCCAGGGCTACGAGCAGTACTTC
TRBV6-1	TRBJ1-2	.	.	CASSDLQGNYGYTF	TGTGCCAGCAGTGACCTACAGGGAAACTATGGCTACACCTTC
TRBV7-3	TRBJ2-3	.	once	CASSNTGGRTDTQYF	TGTGCCAGCAGCAATACCGGGGGCAGGACAGATACGCAGTATTTT
TRBV19	TRBJ1-1	.	.	CASSEAAHVQGGAFF	TGTGCCAGTAGTGAAGCGGCCCACGTTCAAGGGGGAGCTTTCTTT
TRBV5-1	TRBJ2-1	TRBD2	.	CASSLEIAGIDEQFF	TGCGCCAGCAGCTTGGAAATAGCGGGCATTGATGAGCAGTTCTTC
TRBV14	TRBJ2-3	TRBD2	.	CASSPPGLAGVTDTQYF	TGTGCCAGCAGCCCCCCGGGACTAGCGGGAGTAACCGATACGCAGTATTTT
TRBV7-2	TRBJ1-2	.	.	CASSLGGREVLNPVYGYTF	TGTGCCAGCAGCTTAGGGGGGCGCGAAGTACTAAATCCCGTCTATGGCTACACCTTC